This entry is about one T cell receptor beta chain. Antigen unknown. The final CDR3 position lacks the conserved phenylalanine or tryptophan, pointing to a likely read error. It is unclear where the CDR3 begins or ends on the DNA, so no DNA is shown, and the CDR3 is as TCRdb lists it. The CDR3 length is 9 residues, termini included. Germline lookup yields CDR1 ENHRY and CDR2 SYGVKD. The entry originates in a study of T cells in Graves' hyperthyroidism and ophthalmopathy. Reasons for excluding patients were uncontrolled infection, other autoimmune disease, pregnancy or lactation. Diagnoses were made from clinical symptoms, serum measures (thyroxine and TRAb), thyroid ultrasound and orbital computed tomography. Study results and limitations: With a median lead of 6.5 months before onset, the model predicted ophthalmopathy. Blood also held most thyroid clonotypes expanded beyond 0.001.

Amplified regions were TCR beta CDR3 sequences from RNA transcripts. The study used the HTBI primer set for a first-round RT-PCR of the TCR CDR3. TCRdb reanalysed the multiplex PCR reads using MiXCR and keeps one entry per CDR3 protein. This sample has about 570,000 distinct CDR3 sequences, with around 46% found just once. The clonotype originates from an adult woman with Graves' disease, either hyperthyroidism or ophthalmopathy (not recorded which). The chain recombines TRBV10-3 with TRBJ1-6. Sequences were obtained from peripheral blood or thyroid tissue (not recorded which). The CDR3 sequence is CAISESIFI.